This TCR beta chain is from a study of T cell responses to AZD1222 COVID-19 vaccine (dated by TCRdb to the early 2020s). Regarding the complete study: AZD1222 recipients whose second dose came at about 4 weeks and those whose second dose came at about 12 weeks were combined into one group, since spike-specific TCR depth and breadth did not differ between the two schedules. Trial participants were enrolled into age subgroups of 18-55, 56-69 and 70-plus years, which contained approximately 150, 28 and 58 TCR-sequenced participants, respectively. TCR sequencing covered 230 or so trial participants: around 210 given two doses of AZD1222 and about 26 given two doses of MenACWY control vaccine. On the study overall, not on this receptor specifically: Participants were mostly white British and included more females than males, and it was suggested by the authors that clonal diversity may have been underestimated. Spike-specific TCR breadth and depth rose significantly after two AZD1222 doses compared with day 0 and with MenACWY recipients. Reportedly, almost half of the unique spike-specific TCRs recognized epitopes lying outside the regions that are mutated in the B.1.351 and B.1.1.7 variants. The whole spike protein was spanned by vaccine-associated CD4 TCRs, and dominant responses were seen in regions 160-218 and 743-854. Because no day 14 peak-response samples were available, repertoires were characterized only after the peak T cell response. Conclusions about previously exposed vaccinees are limited, since just five or six AZD1222 recipients were seropositive for SARS-CoV-2 at baseline. The 56-69-year group was small, and its depth increase did not reach significance, likely because of low power.

This clone has a single count. Its antigen is currently not known. One base away there is no much larger clone; base qualities are not given. The meaning of the sample's time point label: baseline before first vaccination. The vaccinee samples were drawn from two UK trials, COV001 and COV002, one of which was a single-blind randomized controlled phase 2/3 trial testing AZD1222 (ChAdOx1 nCoV-19) in healthy adults. Trial participant PBMC samples were collected at day 0 and day 28 after the second dose for TCRbeta chain sequencing. The CDR3 measures 12 amino acids from cysteine to phenylalanine. CDR3 DNA is the only sequence kept; it has 36 bases, read in frame from the first base. Between the V and J ends, shortened by 8 bases and 4 bases respectively, the junction contains 11 bases. The CDR3 regions of human TCRbeta chains were subjected to immunosequencing. The authors processed their data as follows. Repertoire TCRs were checked for matches against a reference library of SARS-CoV-2-specific TCRs that had been generated using the MIRA antigen-specificity platform. Breadth meant the fraction of unique TCRs that were SARS-CoV-2-associated, whereas depth meant the fraction of total T cells that were SARS-CoV-2-associated. Using the MIRA data, each spike-specific TCR was mapped to the spike region that the TCR reacts to and placed in a CD4 or CD8 class. Log10-transformed breadth and depth values were compared by one-way ANOVA with Sidak's multiple comparisons tests. The table comes from immuneACCESS by way of TCRdb, which keeps in-frame sequences with V and J called. Part of the clones is missing from these tables; in studies checked, under half for an unresolved V gene and the rest for unknown reasons. Clone size and the V and J calls come from that table; the DNA yielded D and trimming. The sample data list about 190,000 clones, and 85% to 95% of these were observed just once. The ten largest clones take up 1% to 1.5% of the sample.

The chain is assembled from TRBV12-3 or TRBV12-4 and TRBJ1-1; the D gene assignment is ambiguous. The receptor was derived from an adult in good health. Material: peripheral blood, obtained on day 0 of AZD1222 vaccination. The CDR3 sequence is CASLEGPTEAFF. The bases read TGTGCCAGCTTGGAGGGCCCCACTGAAGCTTTCTTT.